The sequence of this T cell receptor beta chain was determined in a study of vaccination and CD4 T cells after COVID-19. Across the study: Convalescents were six males and four females, two of them Hispanic. Cells were stimulated with overlapping spike peptides from SARS-CoV-2, HCoV-NL63, HCoV-OC43 and HCoV-229E. Either a CEFX pool, an HIV-1 Nef pool, or no peptide was added to control cultures.

There are a few counts of this clonotype. What it recognizes is unknown. Sequenced with the Oncomine TCR Beta short-read assay was DNA taken from cultured CD4+ T cells. MiXCR, run by TCRdb on the PCR reads, gives a single entry per CDR3 protein. Among about 14,000 distinct CDR3 sequences listed, approximately 40% were seen once. Stated treatment: approximately nine-day PBMC culture with coronavirus spike peptide pools or control peptides (ViraFEST assay). Following expansion of antigen-specific T cells with peptide pools, ViraFEST then sequenced TCRs. The sequencing sample was made of CD4+ T cells from blood, cultured in vitro. This receptor was identified in a human donor who had recovered from COVID-19.

The CDR3 sequence: CSAKRGADTQYF. The CDR3 coding sequence is TGCAGTGCTAAGCGGGGCGCAGATACGCAGTATTTT. V gene TRBV20-1 combines with J gene TRBJ2-3, with TRBD2 matching over 7 bases. V shed 4 bases and J 4 bases; nucleotides not matched to a gene: 2. Germline V gene lookup returns CDR1 DFQATT and CDR2 SNEGSKA (reference sequence). The CDR3 runs to 12 residues.